Here is one T cell receptor (beta chain) with its context. Its antigen is still unknown. CDR3 length: 13 residues. V shed 4 bases, J shed 4 bases, and the junction held 1 base outside the gene matches. In germline, CDR1 is SQVTM, CDR2 ANQGSEA. This sample is drawn from a study of cytotoxic CD8 clonotypes in ibrutinib-treated CLL. Overall study: Samples had a mean of approximately 240,000 productive templates and tens of thousands of productive rearrangements. Regarding the study as a whole: Sustained-remission and progressing patients had unequal sampling times. Clonality was higher at baseline than in age-matched healthy donors and tracked circulating CD8+ T-cell counts.

Here immunoSEQ multiplex PCR was the method, and the copy in TCRdb shows in-frame clones only, minus some. The data contain 65,000 to 85,000 clones, 83% of them seen just once; the ten biggest clones take up about 40%. The TCR originated in a human donor with chronic lymphocytic leukemia. This specimen was PBMCs, taken after 24 months of ibrutinib treatment. The chain links TRBV29-1 to TRBJ2-1; 10 bases agree with TRBD1. CDR3: CSVGTGGYNEQFF. In DNA, the CDR3 is TGCAGCGTTGGGACAGGGGGGTACAATGAGCAGTTCTTC.